This T cell receptor beta chain is from a study of post-analysis software for immune sequencing data. Across the study: Relapsing-remitting, secondary progressive and progressive-relapsing forms of multiple sclerosis all featured among disease courses.

Incorporated into the TCR beta cDNA libraries were unique molecular identifiers, which served to reduce PCR and sequencing biases. TCRdb processed the PCR reads anew with MiXCR; each CDR3 protein has one entry. Of roughly 650,000 distinct CDR3 sequences detected, 59% appear once; the ten largest clones hold about 10%. Findings and caveats of the study: Multiple sclerosis patients had significantly lower normalized Chao1 diversity than controls. When patients were compared with controls, 5 or 6 TRBV segments were more frequent, TRBV5-6, TRBV5-1 and TRBV20-1 among them.

V shed 4 bases and J 9 bases; nucleotides not matched to a gene: 4. This CDR3 comprises 12 residues. From germline, CDR1 is SQVTM and CDR2 ANQGSEA. In regard to this clonotype: Its specificity is unknown.

The TCR originated in a girl under 10 years old with multiple sclerosis. This rearrangement joins TRBV29-1 to TRBJ2-1; 9 nucleotides agree with TRBD1. The sample consisted of blood. The CDR3 here is CSVGTGEAEQFF. CDR3 bases: TGCAGCGTTGGGACAGGGGAGGCTGAGCAGTTCTTC.